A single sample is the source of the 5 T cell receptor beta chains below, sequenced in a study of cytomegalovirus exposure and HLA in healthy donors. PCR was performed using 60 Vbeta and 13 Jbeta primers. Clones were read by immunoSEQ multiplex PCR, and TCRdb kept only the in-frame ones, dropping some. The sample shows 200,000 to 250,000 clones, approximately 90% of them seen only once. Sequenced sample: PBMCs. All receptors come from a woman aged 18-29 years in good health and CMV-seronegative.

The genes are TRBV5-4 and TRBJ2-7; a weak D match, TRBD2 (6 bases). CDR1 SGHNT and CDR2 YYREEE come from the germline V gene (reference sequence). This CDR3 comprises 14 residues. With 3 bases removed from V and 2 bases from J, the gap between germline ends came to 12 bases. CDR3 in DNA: TGTGCCAGCAGCTACGGGAGCCCCCCCTACGAGCAGTACTTC. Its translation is CASSYGSPPYEQYF.

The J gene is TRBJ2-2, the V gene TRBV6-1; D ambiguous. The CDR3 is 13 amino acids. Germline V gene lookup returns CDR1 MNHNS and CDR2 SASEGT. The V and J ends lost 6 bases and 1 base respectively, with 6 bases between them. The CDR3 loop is CASRNMNTGELFF. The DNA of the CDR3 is TGTGCCAGCAGAAACATGAACACCGGGGAGCTGTTTTTT.

The CDR3 DNA reads as TGTGCCAGCAGTTCTCAAGGGGGCGCGGGCTATGGCTACACCTTC. This gives the protein CASSSQGGAGYGYTF. The rearrangement links TRBV28 to TRBJ1-2, with 7 positions matching TRBD1. CDR3 length equals 15 residues. V was clipped by 4 bases and J by 4 bases; unmatched bases: 9. CDR1 and CDR2 (germline): MDHEN, SYDVKM.

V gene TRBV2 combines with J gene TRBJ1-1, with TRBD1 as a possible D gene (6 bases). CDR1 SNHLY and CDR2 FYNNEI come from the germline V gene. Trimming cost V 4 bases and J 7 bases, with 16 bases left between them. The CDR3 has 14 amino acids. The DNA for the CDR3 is TGTGCCAGCAGTGGACAAGGGGGTGGGGGTGAAGCTTTCTTT. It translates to CASSGQGGGGEAFF.

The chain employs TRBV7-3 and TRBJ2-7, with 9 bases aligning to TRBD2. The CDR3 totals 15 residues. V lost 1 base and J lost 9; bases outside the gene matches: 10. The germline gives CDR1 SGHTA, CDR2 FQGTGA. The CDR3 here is CASSLIASGTVWQYF. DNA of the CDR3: TGTGCCAGCAGCTTAATCGCTAGCGGGACCGTATGGCAGTACTTC.